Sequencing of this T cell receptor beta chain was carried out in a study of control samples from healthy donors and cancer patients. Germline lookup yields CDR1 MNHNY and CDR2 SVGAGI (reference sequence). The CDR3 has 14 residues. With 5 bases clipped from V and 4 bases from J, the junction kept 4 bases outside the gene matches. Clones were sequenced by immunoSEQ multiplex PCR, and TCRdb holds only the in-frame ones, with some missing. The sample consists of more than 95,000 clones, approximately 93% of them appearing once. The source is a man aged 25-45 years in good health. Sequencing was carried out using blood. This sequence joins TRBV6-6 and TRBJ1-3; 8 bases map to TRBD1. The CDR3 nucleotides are TGTGCCAGCAGTATGACAGGGGCAGGAAACACCATATATTTT. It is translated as CASSMTGAGNTIYF.